One sample yielded the 7 T cell receptor beta chains listed below, sequenced in a study of cytomegalovirus exposure and HLA in healthy donors. The PCR employed 60 Vbeta primers together with 13 Jbeta primers. The repertoire was sequenced with immunoSEQ multiplex PCR; TCRdb's copy has only in-frame clones and lacks some. The table includes 200,000 or so clones, 70% to 80% detected once. Sequencing was done on a sample of PBMCs. These receptors originate from a male donor in good health and CMV-seropositive.

The chain employs TRBV18 and TRBJ2-7, with D unclear. Germline V CDR1 and CDR2: KGHSH, LQKENI. Between the trimmed V and J ends, which lost 3 bases and 6 bases, there was a span of 15 bases. This CDR3 has 14 amino acids. The CDR3 DNA reads TGTGCCAGCTCACCGCCGGAGAGTCGGCGCGAGCAGTACTTC. Residues: CASSPPESRREQYF. Filled out from reference TRBV18 and TRBJ2-7, the complete variable domain reads NAGVMQNPRHLVRRRGQEARLRCSPMKGHSHVYWYRQLPEEGLKFMVYLQKENIIDESGMPKERFSAEFPKEGPSILRIQQVVRGDSAAYFCASSPPESRREQYFGPGTRLTVT.

The chain links TRBV11-2 to TRBJ2-7; D is unresolved. Trimming took 3 bases from V and 7 from J, leaving 10 bases between them. Germline V gives CDR1 SGHAT, CDR2 FQNNGV. The CDR3 totals 12 residues. The CDR3 bases are TGTGCCAGCAGCTTCTCCCTTCTGGAGCAGTACTTC. It encodes CASSFSLLEQYF.

V usage is TRBV9 and J usage is TRBJ2-4; 7 bases line up with TRBD2. This CDR3 is 17 amino acids long. V lost 3 bases to trimming and J lost 0 bases; unmatched junction nucleotides: 9. From germline, CDR1 is SGDLS and CDR2 YYNGEE. The DNA of the CDR3 is TGTGCCAGCAGCGGGGAGGGGCCTACATTAGCCAAAAACATTCAGTACTTC. Amino acid sequence: CASSGEGPTLAKNIQYF.

This clone was counted a few times. The rearrangement joins TRBV5-4 to TRBJ2-6, with TRBD1 identical over 7 bases. The CDR3 extends over 17 amino acids. Germline values: CDR1 SGHNT, CDR2 YYREEE (reference sequence). Trimming at V came to 5 bases and at J to 0 bases, leaving 8 bases not matched to a gene. Written as DNA, the CDR3 is TGTGCCAGCAGACTCGGGGACAGAAGCTCTGGGGCCAACGTCCTGACTTTC. It codes for CASRLGDRSSGANVLTF.

The chain uses TRBV11-2 and TRBJ1-1; D uncertain. CDR1 is SGHAT and CDR2 is FQNNGV in the germline V gene. There are 16 residues in the CDR3. The V end was cut by 5 bases, the J end by 2 bases, with 18 bases between. In DNA, the CDR3 is TGTGCCAGCAGCCATGTTGGGAGAGGGTTTAACACTGAAGCTTTCTTT. Protein: CASSHVGRGFNTEAFF.

V and J are TRBV9 and TRBJ2-5, with 10 bases identical to TRBD2. Germline loops: CDR1 SGDLS, CDR2 YYNGEE. This CDR3 has 15 residues. V was pared by 0 bases and J by 11 bases, with 10 bases of the junction left unmatched. This CDR3 reads CASSVGDSGRTRQYF. CDR3 coding DNA: TGTGCCAGCAGCGTAGGAGATAGCGGGAGGACTAGGCAGTACTTC. The variable domain in full, with the rest retrieved from reference TRBV9 and TRBJ2-5, is DSGVTQTPKHLITATGQRVTLRCSPRSGDLSVYWYQQSLDQGLQFLIQYYNGEERAKGNILERFSAQQFPDLHSELNLSSLELGDSALYFCASSVGDSGRTRQYFGPGTRLLVL.

This clone was seen just once. The gene calls are TRBV5-4 and TRBJ2-2, with 9 positions matching TRBD1. The V segment lost 1 base and the J segment 4 bases; nucleotides outside the gene matches: 5. This CDR3 spans 16 amino acids. Germline V lookup: CDR1 SGHNT, CDR2 YYREEE (reference sequence). The CDR3 protein is CASSLLMTGGTGELFF. In DNA form, the CDR3 reads TGTGCCAGCAGCTTGCTCATGACAGGGGGCACCGGGGAGCTGTTTTTT.